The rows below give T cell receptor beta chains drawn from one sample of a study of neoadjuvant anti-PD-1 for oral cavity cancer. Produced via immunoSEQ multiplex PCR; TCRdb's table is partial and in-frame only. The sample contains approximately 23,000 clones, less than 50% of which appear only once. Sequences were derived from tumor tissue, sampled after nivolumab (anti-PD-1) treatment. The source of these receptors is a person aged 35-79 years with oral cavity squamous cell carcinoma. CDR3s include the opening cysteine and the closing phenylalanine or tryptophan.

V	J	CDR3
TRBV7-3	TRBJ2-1	CASSLSPGHNEQFF
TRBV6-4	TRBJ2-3	CASKQTSSADTQYF
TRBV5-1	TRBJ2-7	CASSQDALALGYEQYF
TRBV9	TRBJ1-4	CASSVDLQGHEKLFF
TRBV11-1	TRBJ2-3	CASSSLRTTDTQYF
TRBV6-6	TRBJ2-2	CASSPPQALTGELFF
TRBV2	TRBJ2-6	CASSERGNGANVLTF
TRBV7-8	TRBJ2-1	CASSSGPNNEQFF
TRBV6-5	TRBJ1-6	CASSYAVIGGNSPLHF
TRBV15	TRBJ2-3	CATSRDRLAGVEGSTDTQYF
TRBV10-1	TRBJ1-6	CASSLDANSPLHF
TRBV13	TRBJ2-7	CASRGDSMITYEQYF
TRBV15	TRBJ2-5	CATSRVDRSQETQYF
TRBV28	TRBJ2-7	CASSVPPGTGGLEQYF
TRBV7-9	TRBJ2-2	CASSPGLAGVIGELFF
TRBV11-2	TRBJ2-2	CASSSPSNVNTGELFF
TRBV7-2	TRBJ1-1	CASSEWTGLNTEAFF
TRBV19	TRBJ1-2	CASSPAGRSGGYGYTF
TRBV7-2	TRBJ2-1	CASSQGDRGYYNEQFF
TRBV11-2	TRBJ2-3	CASSLEPQAYTQYF
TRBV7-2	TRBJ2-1	CASSLALLTSGANEQFF
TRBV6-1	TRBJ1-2	CASKRANYGYTF
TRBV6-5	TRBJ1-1	CASSYSKAGGSEAFF
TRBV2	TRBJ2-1	CASSEYNEQFF
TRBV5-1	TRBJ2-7	CASSPQGSRGSYEQYF
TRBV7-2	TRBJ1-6	CASSLANSPLHF